The subject of this entry is one TCR beta chain. Its antigen is not known. These data come from a study of regulatory T cells in long-lasting Graves disease. Study-level findings and limits: TRBV28, TRBJ1-2 and TRBJ2-5 were favored in persistent disease.

Noted time point: newly diagnosed GD, antithyroid drugs for less than 3 months. PBMC RNA was the source of the TCR library. The germline gives CDR1 SQVTM, CDR2 ANQGSEA. This CDR3 spans 12 amino acids. V was clipped by 6 bases and J by 5 bases, with 12 bases between them. TCR beta libraries were built with iRepertoire HTBI primers and Arm-PCR of CDR3 regions. TCRdb reanalysed the multiplex PCR reads using MiXCR and keeps one entry per CDR3 protein. The data show over 500,000 distinct CDR3 sequences, about 16% seen once. The sample was also linked to a second study, of T cells in Graves' hyperthyroidism and ophthalmopathy. In that study: A lack of ophthalmopathy progression within 18 months defined stable Graves' hyperthyroidism. The HTBI set primed first-round TCR CDR3 RT-PCR.

The J gene is TRBJ2-3, the V gene TRBV29-1; D is possibly TRBD2 (5 bases). This sequence originates from a man aged 18 to 35 with Graves disease. The input for sequencing was peripheral blood mononuclear cells (PBMCs), taken at new diagnosis, from a patient treated with antithyroid drugs. CDR3 bases: TGCAGCGTCTACCGGGGTCGAGATACGCAGTATTTT. Its protein is CSVYRGRDTQYF.